The entry that follows covers one T cell receptor (beta chain) sequence. This clonotype was counted many times. This receptor's antigen is unknown. No qualities accompany the bases; no much larger clone lies one base away. This specimen belongs to a study of T cells in Graves' hyperthyroidism and ophthalmopathy (dated by TCRdb to between 2018 and 2021). As for the study more broadly: Peripheral blood samples were taken at the time of initial diagnosis, prior to any treatment. Thyroid tissue and blood T-cell repertoires from about six Graves' hyperthyroidism patients were also compared in the study. After blood sampling, hyperthyroidism patients were treated with methimazole at a starting dose of 30 mg daily, and ophthalmopathy patients were treated with high-dose intravenous methylprednisolone. Prospective prediction of ophthalmopathy was tested in an independent validation cohort consisting of fewer than 20 hyperthyroidism patients and 17 patients who later progressed to ophthalmopathy. The paper describes TCR Vbeta CDR3 sequencing of more than 120 peripheral blood samples, made up of 43 ophthalmopathy patients, more than 70 hyperthyroidism patients and 17 progressor patients. For training and testing, the 100 or so patients in the discovery cohort were randomly divided in a 7:3 ratio. A discovery cohort of fewer than 110 patients, about 40 with Graves' ophthalmopathy and roughly 59 with stable Graves' hyperthyroidism, was used to find distinguishing TCR V-J signatures. Study-wide conclusions, independent of this receptor: In cross-validation, a model built on a 13 V-J signature told ophthalmopathy apart from stable hyperthyroidism with 85% to 90% sensitivity and around 83% specificity, and in testing the same model reached 80%/75%. In validation, the model predicted progression to ophthalmopathy with over 65% sensitivity and 72% to 75% specificity, a median of roughly seven months before onset. Blood samples also contained most of the expanded thyroid clonotypes (frequency above 0.001), which suggests that blood repertoires may reflect thyroid immune responses. No statistical method was used to set the sample size in advance, and investigators knew the group allocation.

TCR beta CDR3 regions were amplified from RNA transcripts. The first round of RT-PCR for the TCR CDR3 was performed with the HTBI primer set and the Qiagen OneStep RT-PCR kit. The libraries were constructed in a second round of multiplex PCR and then size-selected and purified. Paired-end sequencing of the libraries was performed with 100 bp reads on an Illumina HiSeq2000. As for how the authors treated the data: SOAPnuke was used to process the raw data, throwing out any read that contained adapters or uncalled bases, had a mean Phred below 15, or lacked an exact constant-primer or identifier match. High-quality paired reads were merged with COPE v1.2.5, and unique nucleotide sequences were defined as clonotypes. Clonotypes were aligned to IMGT TRBV, TRBD and TRBJ reference segments using MiTCR v1.1. The analysis included only V-J combinations with a frequency above 0.0001, which together covered 99% to 99.2% of the repertoires. A TCS score was defined as the ratio between F50 (clonal expansion) and ExV (chaos), using BLOSUM62-based TCRdist between CDR3 peptides within each V-J. Welch's t-statistics and random forest reduced around 510 V-J features to 10 to 15, which were used in a naive Bayes classifier (R e1071). The similarity between thyroid and blood repertoires was quantified using the Morisita-Horn index. The public reads were run again by TCRdb, first through fastp at Q25 and then through MiXCR, and only productive beta chains were kept. Rows merge per CDR3 protein into single entries with the most common DNA and genes. These V and J calls derive from TCRdb rather than the authors' analysis. Present in this sample are approximately 610,000 distinct CDR3 sequences, roughly 15% of which were seen just once. The ten largest clones take up over 3.5% of the sample.

From cysteine to phenylalanine, the CDR3 is 15 amino acids long. Solely the CDR3 DNA is kept, with 45 bases framed from the first base. Between the V and J ends, shortened by 6 bases and 3 bases respectively, the junction contains 17 bases. CDR1 SGHNT and CDR2 YENEEA are derived from the germline V gene. In the ophthalmopathy patients, disease was moderately to severely active, with a Clinical Activity Score of 3 or more, a NOSPECS grade of 4 or more, and a duration of less than 3 months. Any patient with an uncontrolled infection, another autoimmune disease, pregnancy or lactation was excluded. Diagnoses relied on clinical symptoms, serum thyroxine and TRAb, thyroid ultrasound and orbital computed tomography. PBMCs were separated from under 12 ml of fresh peripheral blood using Ficoll-Paque density gradient centrifugation. Trizol reagent was used to extract total RNA, and RNA quality was then checked on an Agilent 2100 Bioanalyzer.

The sequence was collected from a woman aged 40 to 55 with Graves' ophthalmopathy. This receptor chain uses TRBV11-3 and TRBJ2-5; the D gene is perhaps TRBD1 or TRBD2, as each covers 5 bases. Sequencing input: blood. The CDR3 reads CASRDRGSFEETQYF. The sequence in DNA is TGTGCCAGCAGGGATCGGGGCTCCTTTGAAGAGACCCAGTACTTC.